This record looks at one T cell receptor beta chain sequence and its context. Residents of about two dozen US areas, aged about 18 to 100 years, made up the participants. CDR3 length: 13 residues. Trimming removed 4 bases from V and 5 bases from J; junction bases left unmatched: 2. In germline, CDR1 is MGHRA, CDR2 YSYEKL. This sample was taken from a study of blood T cell repertoires in COVID-19. Authors' analysis steps: Cell counts per sample came from amplifying reference gene primers. Sequenced by immunoSEQ multiplex PCR; TCRdb stores in-frame clones only, minus some. V and J calls and clone size come straight from that table; D and trimming were deduced from the DNA. The sample carries fewer than 350,000 clones, about 90% recorded once.

Sequencing used PBMCs or T cells enriched from blood (not recorded which). The TCR sequence derives from a young woman with acute COVID-19. The chain is built from TRBV4-1 and TRBJ2-1; TRBD1 agrees at 7 bases. The CDR3 DNA reads TGCGCCAGCAGCCCAGGACAGGACAATGAGCAGTTCTTC. Amino acid sequence: CASSPGQDNEQFF.